Each of the 9 T cell receptor beta chains below was sequenced from the same sample in a study of blood T cell repertoires in COVID-19. Using immunoSEQ multiplex PCR, the repertoire was profiled, and TCRdb retains in-frame clones only, with some absent. The table shows approximately 12,000 clones, with approximately 80% occurring only once. The sequencing sample was made of peripheral blood. These receptors all stem from a woman aged 55 to 70 with acute or convalescent COVID-19.

The V gene is TRBV10-2, the J gene TRBJ2-1, with TRBD2 matching over 13 bases. The germline V gene has CDR1 WSHSY and CDR2 SAAADI. This CDR3 is built from 18 residues. V trimming: 5 bases; J trimming: 4 bases; junction bases outside the gene matches: 11. CDR3 DNA: TGCGCCAGCAGTAATCCGGGACTAGCGGGGCCTATTTACAATGAGCAGTTCTTC. Translating gives CASSNPGLAGPIYNEQFF.

In DNA, the CDR3 is TGTGCCAGAAGCTTGGAGCTAGCGGGGGTCCCAAGGCCCACAGATACGCAGTATTTT. The encoded protein is CARSLELAGVPRPTDTQYF. The chain combines TRBV5-3 with TRBJ2-3, with TRBD2 matching over 10 bases. TRBV5-3 is an open reading frame whose function is uncertain. J gave up 2 bases and V 0 bases, and 12 bases lay outside the gene matches. CDR3 length: 19 residues.

The rearrangement joins TRBV15 to TRBJ1-6, with TRBD1 matching 9 bases. V gave up 1 base and J gave up 7 bases; unmatched junction bases: 5. The CDR3 length is 16 residues. In germline, CDR1 is LNHNV, CDR2 YYDKDF (reference sequence). CDR3 bases: TGTGCCACCAGCAGAGGGACAGGGGCATGGAATTCACCCCTCCACTTT. Translated: CATSRGTGAWNSPLHF.

This clone has a handful of counts. V is TRBV12-3 or TRBV12-4 and J is TRBJ1-6; D gene uncertain. The CDR3 totals 13 residues. Trimming took 6 bases from V and 4 from J, leaving 7 bases between them. In DNA, the CDR3 is TGTGCCAGCAGCGACGGGTATAATTCACCCCTCCACTTT. Residues: CASSDGYNSPLHF.

The chain uses TRBV3-1 (or the pseudogene TRBV3-2) and TRBJ2-1, with TRBD2 matching over 8 bases. The ends lost 1 base at V and 4 bases at J; junction bases unmatched: 6. The CDR3 runs to 16 residues. Per germline, CDR1 LGHDT and CDR2 YNNKEL (reference sequence). The CDR3, as DNA: TGTGCCAGCAGCCAAGCGGGGGGGACTCCTTACAATGAGCAGTTCTTC. It yields the protein CASSQAGGTPYNEQFF.

The rearrangement joins TRBV7-2 to TRBJ2-1, with D possibly TRBD2 on 6 matching bases. This CDR3 contains 15 residues. Germline CDR1 is SGHTA and CDR2 is FQGNSA. V lost 0 bases and J 6 bases, leaving 12 bases between the germline ends. The CDR3 sequence: CASSLATSYGNEQFF. CDR3 coding DNA: TGTGCCAGCAGCTTAGCGACTAGTTATGGCAATGAGCAGTTCTTC.

CDR3 loop: CASSVTGGPTYGYTF. The DNA of the CDR3 is TGTGCCAGCAGTGTGACAGGGGGCCCGACCTATGGCTACACCTTC. The rearrangement links TRBV2 to TRBJ1-2, with TRBD1 matching 10 bases. The ends lost 4 bases at V and 4 bases at J; junction bases unmatched: 6. The CDR3 covers 15 residues. Germline CDR1 SNHLY, CDR2 FYNNEI.

This clone is a singleton in its sample. The J gene is TRBJ1-5, the V gene TRBV28; 8 bases are shared with TRBD1. With 4 bases clipped from V and 3 bases from J, the junction kept 14 bases outside the gene matches. Looked up from germline, CDR1 is MDHEN and CDR2 is SYDVKM. The CDR3 has 18 amino acids. The CDR3 coding sequence is TGTGCCAGCAGTTCCTGGGAAAGAACGGGACAGGTCAATCAGCCCCAGCATTTT. It translates to CASSSWERTGQVNQPQHF.

This clone came up a few times. The chain uses TRBV25-1 and TRBJ1-6; D gene ambiguous. V was clipped by 3 bases and J by 3 bases, with 9 bases between them. This CDR3 region has 15 residues. CDR1 is MGHDK, CDR2 SYGVNS, per germline. The CDR3 reads CASSESGSYNSPLHF. CDR3 bases: TGTGCCAGCAGTGAGAGCGGCAGCTATAATTCACCCCTCCACTTT.